This T cell receptor (beta chain) was obtained from a study of regulatory T cells in long-lasting Graves disease (dated by TCRdb to about 2021). Describing the broader study: Persistent Graves' disease was defined as persistently positive TSH receptor autoantibodies together with antithyroid drug treatment for over 5 years. Peripheral blood TCR sequencing and RNA sequencing compared persistent Graves' disease patients with newly diagnosed Graves' disease patients. The study was registered as a clinical trial and conducted in China. A total of about 33 samples underwent TCR sequencing: about 13 from persistent and roughly 20 from newly diagnosed Graves' disease patients. Antithyroid drugs had been taken for around 9.8 years on average by persistent Graves' disease patients in the clinical cohort.

Libraries came from multiplex PCR. The listed sequencing device is Illumina HiSeq 4000. To build TCR beta libraries, CDR3 regions were amplified by Arm-PCR using iRepertoire HTBI primers. Gel purification was performed on PCR products prior to sequencing. On the study's bioinformatics: Gene usage analysis of CDR3 amino acid clonotypes used the approximately 62 TRBV and fewer than 15 TRBJ segments found across samples. Filtered high-quality paired reads were merged into contigs using COPE and FqMerger. BLAST was used to align contigs to IMGT TRBV, TRBD and TRBJ reference genes, with CDR3 defined following IMGT. Any clonotype with a frequency above 0.1% was classified as a highly expanded clone. Repertoire diversity was measured by Shannon entropy, and V-J evenness by the Gini coefficient. A clonotype found in more than one individual was treated as public. Using fastp at Q25 and MiXCR, TCRdb reprocessed the public reads and kept productive beta chains. CDR3 protein duplicates are merged, each entry listing the most common genes and DNA. TCRdb, not the original authors, processed these V and J calls. Here the sample has 400,000 or so distinct CDR3 sequences; around 24% occur a single time. The ten largest account for roughly 28% of the sample.

The time point label, read with the paper, signifies: persistent/refractory GD, antithyroid drugs over 5 years with positive TRAb. For both TCR sequencing and RNA sequencing, RNA was extracted from PBMCs in TRIzol. The diagnosis of Graves' disease followed American Thyroid Association guidelines. Patients were recruited from an endocrinology department in Xi'an, China. Each patient gave approximately 9 milliliters of peripheral blood, collected in an EDTA anticoagulant tube. PBMCs were isolated by Ficoll Paque Plus density gradient separation without further T cell sorting. An Agilent 2100 Bioanalyzer and agarose gel were used to check RNA quality, while a NanoDrop 2000 measured RNA concentration. This clonotype was observed a handful of times. The antigen it recognizes is unknown. Within one base of it there is no much larger clone, and no base qualities were kept. Study-wide findings and limitations: Persistent patients shared more public clonotypes among themselves (more than 2,500) than newly diagnosed patients did (about 1,000). The authors acknowledged the small sample size as a limitation that may reduce accuracy. Lower TCR Shannon entropy and fewer highly expanded clones were observed in persistent Graves' disease patients than in newly diagnosed patients, which suggested clonal expansion. Sequencing and analysis were restricted to the TCR beta chain. Peripheral blood alone was examined, since thyroid tissue, which constituted the primary lesion, could not be accessed. Preferential use of TRBV28, TRBJ1-2 and TRBJ2-5 was observed in persistent disease, whereas TRBV20-1 and TRBJ2-1 were favored in newly diagnosed disease.

As encoded in the germline V gene, CDR1 is SQVTM while CDR2 is ANQGSEA. Its CDR3 holds 12 amino acids, cysteine through phenylalanine. The read is trimmed to its CDR3 DNA, 36 bases read in frame from base 1. V drops 6 bases and J drops 4 bases, leaving 10 bases in between. The TCR originated in a female donor with Graves disease. Here the sequenced sample was peripheral blood mononuclear cells (PBMCs), taken when the disease was refractory, from a patient treated with antithyroid drugs. The rearrangement combines TRBV29-1 with TRBJ1-5, with no reliable assignment of the D segment. The DNA reads as follows: TGCAGCGTCACTATGGGAAATCAGCCCCAGCATTTT. Its protein is CSVTMGNQPQHF.